This TCR beta chain was captured by sequencing in a study of post-analysis software for immune sequencing data. Study observations and caveats: Controls showed lower frequencies than patients for roughly 5 TRBV segments, and TRBV5-6, TRBV5-1 and TRBV20-1 were among these.

The length of the CDR3 is 12 residues. Trimming removed 1 base from V and 11 bases from J, with 6 bases in between. CDR1 and CDR2 (germline): SGHTA, FQGNSA. Sequencing libraries made from TCR beta cDNA carried unique molecular identifiers. TCRdb ran MiXCR on the PCR reads and lists one entry per CDR3 protein. The sample shows roughly 580,000 distinct CDR3 sequences, 44% of them seen only once. As regards this clonotype: The antigen remains unidentified.

The chain has TRBV7-2 and TRBJ2-6; D is uncertain. The source of this sequence is a girl between 5 and 17 years old with multiple sclerosis. Sequencing was carried out using blood. The CDR3 loop is CASSLVWDVLTF. The CDR3, as DNA: TGTGCCAGCAGCTTAGTCTGGGACGTCCTGACTTTC. Supplemented by reference TRBV7-2 and TRBJ2-6, the full variable domain reads GAGVSQSPSNKVTEKGKDVELRCDPISGHTALYWYRQSLGQGLEFLIYFQGNSAPDKSGLPSDRFSAERTGGSVSTLTIQRTQQEDSAVYLCASSLVWDVLTFGAGSRLTVL.